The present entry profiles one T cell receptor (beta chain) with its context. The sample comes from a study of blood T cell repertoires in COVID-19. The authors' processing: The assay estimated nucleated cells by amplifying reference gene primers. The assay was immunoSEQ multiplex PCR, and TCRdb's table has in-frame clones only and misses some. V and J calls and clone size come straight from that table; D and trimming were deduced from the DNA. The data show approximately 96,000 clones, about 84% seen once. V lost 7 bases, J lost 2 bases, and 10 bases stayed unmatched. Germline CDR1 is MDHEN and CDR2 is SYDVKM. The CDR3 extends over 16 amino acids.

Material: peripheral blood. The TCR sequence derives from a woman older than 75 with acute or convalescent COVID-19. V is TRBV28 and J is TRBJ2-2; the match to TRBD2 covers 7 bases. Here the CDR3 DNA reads TGTGCCAGCACCGTTCGGGGGGTGGAAAACACCGGGGAGCTGTTTTTT. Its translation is CASTVRGVENTGELFF.